The present T cell receptor (beta chain) was sequenced within a study of blood T cells in healthy people across ages. Broader study findings: Estimates of diversity drawn from one million T cells were considered underestimates.

Total RNA extraction produced at least 5 micrograms (per sample) for the study. Looked up from germline, CDR1 is LGHDT and CDR2 is YNNKEL (reference sequence). There are 15 residues in the CDR3. V lost 4 bases to trimming and J lost 11 bases; unmatched junction nucleotides: 14. Using a J-beta primer mix together with a sample-barcoded 5' primer, a second PCR was run for about 6 to 12 cycles. Each sample provided no less than 2.5 million CDR3-containing paired-end reads. TCRdb used MiXCR to reprocess the 5' RACE reads, holding one entry per CDR3 protein. The repertoire holds roughly 1.9 million distinct CDR3 sequences, 30% to 40% seen once, with under 30% in the top ten. Comment on this clonotype: Its target is unknown.

This receptor was identified in a human donor in good health. V is TRBV3-1 and J is TRBJ2-5; 9 bases align to TRBD1. The sample was blood. The CDR3 reads CASSPTQQGAFEQYF. CDR3 DNA: TGTGCCAGCAGCCCTACCCAACAGGGGGCATTTGAGCAGTACTTC.